This is a list of T cell receptor beta chains from one sample in a study of shared clonotypes between healthy human individuals. Sequencing was performed with immunoSEQ multiplex PCR; in TCRdb, only in-frame clones are kept and a portion is missing. In the table there are approximately 2,200,000 clones, roughly 91% of which are singletons. Sequencing input: naive CD8+ T cells from PBMCs. The receptors were gathered from a man aged 18-30 years in good health. Some clones in this sample may be carry-over from other donors' samples. Both conserved end residues are part of each CDR3. The order of the fields is CDR3 protein, CDR3 DNA, D gene, clone size, J gene, V gene. D genes are given only for firm matches. Only some rows state a clone size, as once, few, many or a class for expanded clones.

cdr3_aa: CASSELGELFF
cdr3_nt: TGTGCCAGCAGTGAATTAGGGGAGCTGTTTTTT
d_call: -
clone_size: -
j_call: TRBJ2-2
v_call: TRBV6-1

cdr3_aa: CASSPFDERLYEQYF
cdr3_nt: TGTGCCAGCAGCCCGTTCGACGAGCGCCTTTACGAGCAGTACTTC
d_call: -
clone_size: -
j_call: TRBJ2-7
v_call: TRBV9

cdr3_aa: CASSVVGGYGYTF
cdr3_nt: TGTGCCAGCAGCGTAGTAGGGGGCTATGGCTACACCTTC
d_call: -
clone_size: -
j_call: TRBJ1-2
v_call: TRBV9

cdr3_aa: CASSWREGSYEQYF
cdr3_nt: TGTGCCAGCAGTTGGCGGGAGGGCTCCTACGAGCAGTACTTC
d_call: TRBD2
clone_size: -
j_call: TRBJ2-7
v_call: TRBV13

cdr3_aa: CSVDITGGSYEQYF
cdr3_nt: TGCAGCGTGGATATAACAGGGGGCTCCTACGAGCAGTACTTC
d_call: TRBD1
clone_size: -
j_call: TRBJ2-7
v_call: TRBV29-1

cdr3_aa: CASSLWQGDTGELFF
cdr3_nt: TGTGCCAGCAGTTTATGGCAGGGGGACACCGGGGAGCTGTTTTTT
d_call: TRBD1
clone_size: -
j_call: TRBJ2-2
v_call: TRBV28

cdr3_aa: CASSSRQVAYTGELFF
cdr3_nt: TGTGCCAGCAGTTCCCGACAGGTGGCGTACACCGGGGAGCTGTTTTTT
d_call: -
clone_size: -
j_call: TRBJ2-2
v_call: TRBV27

cdr3_aa: CASSPGTRAYEQYF
cdr3_nt: TGTGCCAGCAGTCCCGGGACAAGAGCCTACGAGCAGTACTTC
d_call: -
clone_size: -
j_call: TRBJ2-7
v_call: TRBV6-1

cdr3_aa: CASSFQGPQETQYF
cdr3_nt: TGTGCCAGCAGCTTCCAGGGGCCCCAAGAGACCCAGTACTTC
d_call: -
clone_size: -
j_call: TRBJ2-5
v_call: TRBV5-6

cdr3_aa: CASSLGAGRAQYF
cdr3_nt: TGTGCCAGCAGCCTGGGGGCGGGACGGGCCCAGTACTTC
d_call: -
clone_size: -
j_call: TRBJ2-5
v_call: TRBV27

cdr3_aa: CASSYGGTGEFF
cdr3_nt: TGTGCCAGCAGTTACGGGGGCACGGGAGAGTTCTTC
d_call: -
clone_size: -
j_call: TRBJ2-1
v_call: TRBV28

cdr3_aa: CASSGRQGNYGYTF
cdr3_nt: TGTGCCAGTAGTGGTCGGCAGGGTAACTATGGCTACACCTTC
d_call: -
clone_size: -
j_call: TRBJ1-2
v_call: TRBV19

cdr3_aa: CASSTGRSSYEQYF
cdr3_nt: TGTGCCAGCAGTACCGGGCGAAGCTCCTACGAGCAGTACTTC
d_call: -
clone_size: once
j_call: TRBJ2-7
v_call: TRBV2

cdr3_aa: CASSLRLAGVNEQFF
cdr3_nt: TGTGCCAGCAGCTTGCGTCTAGCGGGAGTCAATGAGCAGTTCTTC
d_call: TRBD2
clone_size: -
j_call: TRBJ2-1
v_call: TRBV5-4

cdr3_aa: CASRIGSVNTEAFF
cdr3_nt: TGTGCCAGTAGGATAGGGTCGGTGAACACTGAAGCTTTCTTT
d_call: -
clone_size: -
j_call: TRBJ1-1
v_call: TRBV19

cdr3_aa: CASILGTGNQPQHF
cdr3_nt: TGTGCCAGCATCCTCGGGACGGGCAATCAGCCCCAGCATTTT
d_call: -
clone_size: -
j_call: TRBJ1-5
v_call: TRBV5-5

cdr3_aa: CSVEASQGTNYGYTF
cdr3_nt: TGCAGCGTTGAAGCCTCGCAGGGTACTAACTATGGCTACACCTTC
d_call: -
clone_size: -
j_call: TRBJ1-2
v_call: TRBV29-1

cdr3_aa: CASSLTGLRYEQYF
cdr3_nt: TGTGCCAGTAGCCTCACAGGTTTACGATACGAGCAGTACTTC
d_call: -
clone_size: once
j_call: TRBJ2-7
v_call: TRBV19

cdr3_aa: CASSLAPYTDTQYF
cdr3_nt: TGTGCCAGCAGCTTAGCGCCCTATACAGATACGCAGTATTTT
d_call: -
clone_size: -
j_call: TRBJ2-3
v_call: TRBV7-9

cdr3_aa: CASSLVSGNTEAFF
cdr3_nt: TGTGCCAGCAGCTTAGTTTCCGGGAACACTGAAGCTTTCTTT
d_call: -
clone_size: few
j_call: TRBJ1-1
v_call: TRBV7-9

cdr3_aa: CSVFPTYRGGYTF
cdr3_nt: TGCAGCGTCTTTCCGACCTACAGGGGTGGCTACACCTTC
d_call: TRBD1
clone_size: -
j_call: TRBJ1-2
v_call: TRBV29-1

cdr3_aa: CASSPGTGAYYEQYF
cdr3_nt: TGTGCCAGCAGCCCCGGGACAGGGGCTTACTACGAGCAGTACTTC
d_call: TRBD1
clone_size: -
j_call: TRBJ2-7
v_call: TRBV27

cdr3_aa: CSVFTETQYF
cdr3_nt: TGCAGCGTTTTTACCGAGACCCAGTACTTC
d_call: -
clone_size: -
j_call: TRBJ2-5
v_call: TRBV29-1

cdr3_aa: CASSDGPAYTEAFF
cdr3_nt: TGTGCCAGCAGTGACGGACCAGCTTACACTGAAGCTTTCTTT
d_call: -
clone_size: few
j_call: TRBJ1-1
v_call: TRBV2

cdr3_aa: CATESSSYNEQFF
cdr3_nt: TGTGCCACTGAGTCGAGCTCCTACAATGAGCAGTTCTTC
d_call: -
clone_size: -
j_call: TRBJ2-1
v_call: TRBV15

cdr3_aa: CASSLEREGDEQYF
cdr3_nt: TGTGCCAGCAGCTTGGAGCGGGAGGGGGACGAGCAGTACTTC
d_call: TRBD2
clone_size: -
j_call: TRBJ2-7
v_call: TRBV7-6

cdr3_aa: CASSNPGQNTGELFF
cdr3_nt: TGTGCCAGCAGCAATCCCGGCCAGAACACCGGGGAGCTGTTTTTT
d_call: -
clone_size: -
j_call: TRBJ2-2
v_call: TRBV21-1

cdr3_aa: CASQMSSYEQYF
cdr3_nt: TGTGCCTCCCAGATGAGCTCCTACGAGCAGTACTTC
d_call: -
clone_size: -
j_call: TRBJ2-7
v_call: TRBV5-5

cdr3_aa: CASSQEEDGSSYEQYF
cdr3_nt: TGTGCCAGCAGCCAAGAGGAAGACGGCAGCTCCTACGAGCAGTACTTC
d_call: -
clone_size: -
j_call: TRBJ2-7
v_call: TRBV9

cdr3_aa: CASSSGTVNYGYTF
cdr3_nt: TGTGCCAGCAGCTCAGGGACAGTTAACTATGGCTACACCTTC
d_call: TRBD1
clone_size: once
j_call: TRBJ1-2
v_call: TRBV7-9

cdr3_aa: CASSGLGGLQPQHF
cdr3_nt: TGTGCCAGCAGTGGACTTGGGGGCCTTCAGCCCCAGCATTTT
d_call: -
clone_size: -
j_call: TRBJ1-5
v_call: TRBV28

cdr3_aa: CASSMRSFRGRREAFF
cdr3_nt: TGTGCCAGTAGTATGAGGAGTTTTAGGGGGCGCAGGGAAGCTTTCTTT
d_call: TRBD1
clone_size: -
j_call: TRBJ1-1
v_call: TRBV19

cdr3_aa: CASNGQGAGNEQFF
cdr3_nt: TGTGCCAGCAACGGACAGGGGGCGGGAAATGAGCAGTTCTTC
d_call: TRBD1
clone_size: -
j_call: TRBJ2-1
v_call: TRBV6-1

cdr3_aa: CASSSTGVSGELFF
cdr3_nt: TGTGCCAGCAGCTCGACAGGGGTCAGCGGGGAGCTGTTTTTT
d_call: TRBD1
clone_size: -
j_call: TRBJ2-2
v_call: TRBV7-9

cdr3_aa: CASRREQPQHF
cdr3_nt: TGTGCCAGTAGAAGGGAGCAGCCCCAGCATTTT
d_call: -
clone_size: -
j_call: TRBJ1-5
v_call: TRBV19

cdr3_aa: CASSQDMNFEGMNTEAFF
cdr3_nt: TGTGCCAGCAGCCAAGATATGAATTTTGAGGGGATGAACACTGAAGCTTTCTTT
d_call: -
clone_size: -
j_call: TRBJ1-1
v_call: TRBV14

cdr3_aa: CASSLDLGLANEKLFF
cdr3_nt: TGTGCCAGCAGCTTAGATCTGGGGTTAGCTAATGAAAAACTGTTTTTT
d_call: -
clone_size: -
j_call: TRBJ1-4
v_call: TRBV7-8

cdr3_aa: CASSLYPGTGPTIQPQHF
cdr3_nt: TGTGCCAGCAGCTTGTACCCCGGGACAGGACCCACAATACAGCCCCAGCATTTT
d_call: TRBD1
clone_size: -
j_call: TRBJ1-5
v_call: TRBV5-5

cdr3_aa: CASSPRFGAGYQPQHF
cdr3_nt: TGCGCCAGCAGCCCTAGATTCGGAGCGGGCTACCAGCCCCAGCATTTT
d_call: -
clone_size: -
j_call: TRBJ1-5
v_call: TRBV4-1

cdr3_aa: CASSLAVSSYNEQFF
cdr3_nt: TGTGCCAGCAGTTTAGCGGTCAGCTCCTACAATGAGCAGTTCTTC
d_call: -
clone_size: -
j_call: TRBJ2-1
v_call: TRBV19

cdr3_aa: CASSQDRLAGAGGEQFF
cdr3_nt: TGCGCCAGCAGCCAAGATCGGCTAGCGGGAGCAGGGGGGGAGCAGTTCTTC
d_call: TRBD2
clone_size: once
j_call: TRBJ2-1
v_call: TRBV4-3

cdr3_aa: CASSLAGGLEQYF
cdr3_nt: TGTGCCAGCAGCTTGGCCGGGGGCCTCGAGCAGTACTTC
d_call: -
clone_size: -
j_call: TRBJ2-7
v_call: TRBV5-6